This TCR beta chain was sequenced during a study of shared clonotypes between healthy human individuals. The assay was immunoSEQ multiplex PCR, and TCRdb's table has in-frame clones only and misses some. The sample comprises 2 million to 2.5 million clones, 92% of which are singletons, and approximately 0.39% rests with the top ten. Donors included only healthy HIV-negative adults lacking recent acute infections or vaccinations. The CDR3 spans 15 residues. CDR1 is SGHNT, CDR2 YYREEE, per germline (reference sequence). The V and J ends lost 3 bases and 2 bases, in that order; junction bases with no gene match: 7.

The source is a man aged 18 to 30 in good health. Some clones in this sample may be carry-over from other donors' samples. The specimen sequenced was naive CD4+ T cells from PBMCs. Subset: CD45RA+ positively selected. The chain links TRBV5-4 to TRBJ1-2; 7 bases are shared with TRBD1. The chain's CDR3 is CASSSPGQMNYGYTF. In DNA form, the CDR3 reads TGTGCCAGCAGCTCGCCGGGACAGATGAACTATGGCTACACCTTC.